This T cell receptor beta chain was observed in a study of blood T cell repertoires in COVID-19. Using immunoSEQ multiplex PCR, the repertoire was profiled, and TCRdb retains in-frame clones only, with some absent. Of under 450,000 clones detected, around 84% appear once; the ten largest clones hold approximately 1%. Trimming stripped 2 bases from V and 0 bases from J, with 11 bases between. This CDR3 region has 15 residues. Germline CDR1 is SGHTA and CDR2 is FQGNSA. The TCR comes from a human donor with acute or convalescent COVID-19. The donor label of this sample is uncertain. J is TRBJ2-7 and V is TRBV7-2, with a tentative D call TRBD1 (6 bases). The sequenced material came from peripheral blood. The CDR3 spells CASSLTGTRSYEQYF. Here the CDR3 DNA reads TGTGCCAGCAGCTTAACCGGGACACGCTCCTACGAGCAGTACTTC.